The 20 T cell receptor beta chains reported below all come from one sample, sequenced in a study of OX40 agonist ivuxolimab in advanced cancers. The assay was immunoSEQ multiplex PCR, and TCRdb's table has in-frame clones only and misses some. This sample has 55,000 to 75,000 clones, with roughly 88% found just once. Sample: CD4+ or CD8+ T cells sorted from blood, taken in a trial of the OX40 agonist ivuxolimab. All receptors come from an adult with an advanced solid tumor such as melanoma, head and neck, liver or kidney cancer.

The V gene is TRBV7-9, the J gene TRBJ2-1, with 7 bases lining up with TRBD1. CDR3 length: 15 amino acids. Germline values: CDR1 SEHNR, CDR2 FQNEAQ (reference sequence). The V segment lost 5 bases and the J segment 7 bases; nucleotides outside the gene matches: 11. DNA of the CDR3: TGTGCCAGCAGCCAACCGGGACAGAGGATTAATGAGCAGTTCTTC. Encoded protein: CASSQPGQRINEQFF.

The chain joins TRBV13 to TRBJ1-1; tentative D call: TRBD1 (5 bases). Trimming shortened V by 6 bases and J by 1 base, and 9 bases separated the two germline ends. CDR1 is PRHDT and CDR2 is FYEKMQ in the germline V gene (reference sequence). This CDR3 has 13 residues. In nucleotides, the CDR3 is TGTGCCAGCAGATGGAGGGGGAACACTGAAGCTTTCTTT. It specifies CASRWRGNTEAFF.

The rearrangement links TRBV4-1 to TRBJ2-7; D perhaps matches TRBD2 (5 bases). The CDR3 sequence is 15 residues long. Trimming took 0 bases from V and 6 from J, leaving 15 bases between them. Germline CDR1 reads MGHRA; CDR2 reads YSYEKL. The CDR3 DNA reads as TGCGCCAGCAGCCAAGATACTACCGGAGGCCTCGAGCAGTACTTC. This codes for CASSQDTTGGLEQYF.

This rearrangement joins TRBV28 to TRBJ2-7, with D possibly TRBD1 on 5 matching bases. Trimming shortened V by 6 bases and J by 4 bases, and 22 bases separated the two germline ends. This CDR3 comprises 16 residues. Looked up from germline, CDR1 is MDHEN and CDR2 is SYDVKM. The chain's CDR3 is CASSPSLRTPRYEQYF. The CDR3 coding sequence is TGTGCCAGCAGCCCAAGCCTCAGGACACCCCGATACGAGCAGTACTTC.

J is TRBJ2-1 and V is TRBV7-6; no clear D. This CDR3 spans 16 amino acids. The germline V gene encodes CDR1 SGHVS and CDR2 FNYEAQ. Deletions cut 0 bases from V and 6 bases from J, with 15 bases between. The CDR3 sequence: CASSLASGAPPNEQFF. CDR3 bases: TGTGCCAGCAGCTTAGCGTCCGGAGCCCCCCCCAATGAGCAGTTCTTC.

The CDR3 bases are TGTGCCAGCACCCAGGGCCTCCAAGCCTCTGGGGCCAACGTCCTGACTTTC. Translation gives CASTQGLQASGANVLTF. The chain couples TRBV7-9 to TRBJ2-6, with D tentatively TRBD1 (5 bases). The CDR3 covers 17 residues. V was shortened by 7 bases and J by 0 bases, with 16 bases between the two germline ends. Germline-derived CDR1 and CDR2 are SEHNR and FQNEAQ (reference sequence).

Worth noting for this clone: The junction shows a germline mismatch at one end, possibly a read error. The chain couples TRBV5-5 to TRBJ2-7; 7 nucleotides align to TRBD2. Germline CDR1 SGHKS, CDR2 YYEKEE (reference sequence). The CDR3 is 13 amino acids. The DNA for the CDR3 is TGTGCCAGCAGCGGAGGACTAGTAGCCTTGCCCTCCTTC. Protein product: CASSGGLVALPSF.

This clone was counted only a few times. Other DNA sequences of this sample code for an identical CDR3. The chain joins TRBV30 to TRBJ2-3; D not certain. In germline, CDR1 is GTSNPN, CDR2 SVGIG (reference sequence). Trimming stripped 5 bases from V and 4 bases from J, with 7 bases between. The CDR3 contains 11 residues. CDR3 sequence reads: CAWGLADTQYF. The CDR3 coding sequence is TGTGCCTGGGGTTTGGCAGATACGCAGTATTTT. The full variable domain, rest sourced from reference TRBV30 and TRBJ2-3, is SQTIHQWPATLVQPVGSPLSLECTVEGTSNPNLYWYRQAAGRGLQLLFYSVGIGQISSEVPQNLSASRPQDRQFILSSKKLLLSDSGFYLCAWGLADTQYFGPGTRLTVL.

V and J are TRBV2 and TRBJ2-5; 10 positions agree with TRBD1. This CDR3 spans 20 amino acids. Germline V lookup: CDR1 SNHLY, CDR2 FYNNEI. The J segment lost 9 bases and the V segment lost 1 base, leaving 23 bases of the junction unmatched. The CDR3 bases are TGTGCCAGCAGTGAAGATTATCCCCCAGCTTTGGGACAGGGGTCATGGGCCCAGTACTTC. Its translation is CASSEDYPPALGQGSWAQYF. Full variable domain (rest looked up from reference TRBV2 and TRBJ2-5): EPEVTQTPSHQVTQMGQEVILRCVPISNHLYFYWYRQILGQKVEFLVSFYNNEISEKSEIFDDQFSVERPDGSNFTLKIRSTKLEDSAMYFCASSEDYPPALGQGSWAQYFGPGTRLLVL.

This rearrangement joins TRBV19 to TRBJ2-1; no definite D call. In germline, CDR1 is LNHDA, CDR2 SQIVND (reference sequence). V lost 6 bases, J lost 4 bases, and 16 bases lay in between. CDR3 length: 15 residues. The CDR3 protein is CASSDSADFYNEQFF. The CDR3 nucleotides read TGTGCCAGTAGCGACTCGGCGGATTTTTACAATGAGCAGTTCTTC.

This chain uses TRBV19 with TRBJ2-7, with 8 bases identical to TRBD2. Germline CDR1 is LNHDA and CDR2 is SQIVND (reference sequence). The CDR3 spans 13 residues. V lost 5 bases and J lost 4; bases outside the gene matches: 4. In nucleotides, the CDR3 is TGTGCCAGTAGTGTGACTAGCGTATACGAGCAGTACTTC. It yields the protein CASSVTSVYEQYF.

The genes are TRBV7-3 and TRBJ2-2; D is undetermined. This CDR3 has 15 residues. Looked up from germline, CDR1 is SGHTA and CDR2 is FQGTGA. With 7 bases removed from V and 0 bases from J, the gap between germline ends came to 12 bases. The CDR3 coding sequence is TGTGCCAGCACTAAGGGAATTCCGAACACCGGGGAGCTGTTTTTT. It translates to CASTKGIPNTGELFF. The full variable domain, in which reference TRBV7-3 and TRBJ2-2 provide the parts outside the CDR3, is GAGVSQTPSNKVTEKGKYVELRCDPISGHTALYWYRQSLGQGPEFLIYFQGTGAADDSGLPNDRFFAVRPEGSVSTLKIQRTERGDSAVYLCASTKGIPNTGELFFGEGSRLTVL.

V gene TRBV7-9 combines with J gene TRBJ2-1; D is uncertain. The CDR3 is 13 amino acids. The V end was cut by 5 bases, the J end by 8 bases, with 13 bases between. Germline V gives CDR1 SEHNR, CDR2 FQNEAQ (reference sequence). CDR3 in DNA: TGTGCCAGCAGCGCGAACCATCTGGATGAGCAGTTCTTC. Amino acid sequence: CASSANHLDEQFF. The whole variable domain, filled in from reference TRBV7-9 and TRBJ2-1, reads DTGVSQNPRHKITKRGQNVTFRCDPISEHNRLYWYRQTLGQGPEFLTYFQNEAQLEKSRLLSDRFSAERPKGSFSTLEIQRTEQGDSAMYLCASSANHLDEQFFGPGTRLTVL.

The CDR3 spells CASSREAEAFF. The CDR3 DNA follows: TGTGCCAGCAGCCGGGAGGCTGAAGCTTTCTTT. The rearrangement uses TRBV5-8 and TRBJ1-1, with D unresolved. CDR1 is SGHTS, CDR2 YDEGEE, per germline. The CDR3 runs 11 residues. V lost 4 bases and J 6 bases, leaving 7 bases between the germline ends.

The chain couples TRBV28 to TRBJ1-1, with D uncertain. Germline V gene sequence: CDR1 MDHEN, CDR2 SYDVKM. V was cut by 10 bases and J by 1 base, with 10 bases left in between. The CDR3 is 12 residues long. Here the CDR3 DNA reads TGTGCCACCTCGGAGAAGAACACTGAAGCTTTCTTT. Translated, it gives CATSEKNTEAFF. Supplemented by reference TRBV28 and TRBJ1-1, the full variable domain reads DVKVTQSSRYLVKRTGEKVFLECVQDMDHENMFWYRQDPGLGLRLIYFSYDVKMKEKGDIPEGYSVSREKKERFSLILESASTNQTSMYLCATSEKNTEAFFGQGTRLTVV.

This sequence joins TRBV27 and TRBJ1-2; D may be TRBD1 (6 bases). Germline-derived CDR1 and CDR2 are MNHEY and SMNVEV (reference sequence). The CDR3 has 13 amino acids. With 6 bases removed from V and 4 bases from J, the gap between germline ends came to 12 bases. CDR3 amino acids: CASRRTGSYGYTF. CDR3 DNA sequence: TGTGCCAGCAGACGCACAGGGAGCTATGGCTACACCTTC.

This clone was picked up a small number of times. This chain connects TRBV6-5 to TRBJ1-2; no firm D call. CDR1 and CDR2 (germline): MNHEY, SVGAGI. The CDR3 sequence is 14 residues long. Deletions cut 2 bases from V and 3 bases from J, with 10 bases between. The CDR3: CASSYGRRDYGYTF. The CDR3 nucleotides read TGTGCCAGCAGTTACGGTCGGCGGGACTATGGCTACACCTTC.

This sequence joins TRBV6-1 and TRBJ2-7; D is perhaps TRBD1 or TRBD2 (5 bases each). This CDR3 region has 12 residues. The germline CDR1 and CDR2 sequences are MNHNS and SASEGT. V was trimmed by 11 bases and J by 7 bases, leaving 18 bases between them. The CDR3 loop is CAARDGRREQYF. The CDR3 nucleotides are TGTGCCGCACGGGACGGGCGGAGGGAGCAGTACTTC.

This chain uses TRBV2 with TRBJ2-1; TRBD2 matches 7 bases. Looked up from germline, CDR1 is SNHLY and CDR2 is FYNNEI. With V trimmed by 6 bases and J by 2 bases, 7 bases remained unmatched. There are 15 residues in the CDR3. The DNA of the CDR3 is TGTGCCAGCAGCGGACTAGATCCCGCCTACAATGAGCAGTTCTTC. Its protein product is CASSGLDPAYNEQFF. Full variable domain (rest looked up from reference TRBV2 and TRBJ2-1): EPEVTQTPSHQVTQMGQEVILRCVPISNHLYFYWYRQILGQKVEFLVSFYNNEISEKSEIFDDQFSVERPDGSNFTLKIRSTKLEDSAMYFCASSGLDPAYNEQFFGPGTRLTVL.

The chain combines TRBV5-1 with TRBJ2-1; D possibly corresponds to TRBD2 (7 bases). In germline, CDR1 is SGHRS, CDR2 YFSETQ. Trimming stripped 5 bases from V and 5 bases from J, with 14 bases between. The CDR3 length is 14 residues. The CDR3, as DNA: TGCGCCAGCAGAACAAGGGGGGGAAACAATGAGCAGTTCTTC. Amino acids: CASRTRGGNNEQFF. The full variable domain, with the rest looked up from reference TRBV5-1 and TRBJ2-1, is KAGVTQTPRYLIKTRGQQVTLSCSPISGHRSVSWYQQTPGQGLQFLFEYFSETQRNKGNFPGRFSGRQFSNSRSEMNVSTLELGDSALYLCASRTRGGNNEQFFGPGTRLTVL.